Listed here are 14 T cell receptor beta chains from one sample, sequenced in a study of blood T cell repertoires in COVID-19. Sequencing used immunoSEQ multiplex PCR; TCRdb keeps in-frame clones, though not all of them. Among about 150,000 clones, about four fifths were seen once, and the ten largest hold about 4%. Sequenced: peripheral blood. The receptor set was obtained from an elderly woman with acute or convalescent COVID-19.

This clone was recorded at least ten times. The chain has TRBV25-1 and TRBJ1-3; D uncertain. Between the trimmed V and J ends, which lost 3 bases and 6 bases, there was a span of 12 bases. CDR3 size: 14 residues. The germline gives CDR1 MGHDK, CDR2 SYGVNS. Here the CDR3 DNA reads TGTGCCAGCAGTGACTCGGGTTTCGAAAACACCATATATTTT. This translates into CASSDSGFENTIYF.

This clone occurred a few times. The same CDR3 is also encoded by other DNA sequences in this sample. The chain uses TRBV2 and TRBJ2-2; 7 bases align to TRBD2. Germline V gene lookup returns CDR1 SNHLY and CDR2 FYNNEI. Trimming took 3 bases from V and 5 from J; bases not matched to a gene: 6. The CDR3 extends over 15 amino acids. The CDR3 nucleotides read TGTGCCAGCAGTGATGGCGGGAGTGGTACCGGGGAGCTGTTTTTT. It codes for CASSDGGSGTGELFF.

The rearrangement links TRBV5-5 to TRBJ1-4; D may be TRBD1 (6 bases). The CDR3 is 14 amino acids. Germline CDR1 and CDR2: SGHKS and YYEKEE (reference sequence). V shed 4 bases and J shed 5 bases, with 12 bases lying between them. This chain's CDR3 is CASSPGHGNEKLFF. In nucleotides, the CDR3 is TGTGCCAGCAGCCCGGGACATGGAAATGAAAAACTGTTTTTT.

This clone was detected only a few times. CDR3 in DNA: TGTGCCAGCAGCGTAGCCCCGCCGGGACTGTCGACCGGGGAGCTGTTTTTT. It codes for CASSVAPPGLSTGELFF. The rearrangement links TRBV9 to TRBJ2-2, with a weak D call TRBD2 (6 bases). Looked up from germline, CDR1 is SGDLS and CDR2 is YYNGEE. This CDR3 has 17 amino acids. Between the trimmed V and J ends, which lost 0 bases and 5 bases, there was a span of 17 bases.

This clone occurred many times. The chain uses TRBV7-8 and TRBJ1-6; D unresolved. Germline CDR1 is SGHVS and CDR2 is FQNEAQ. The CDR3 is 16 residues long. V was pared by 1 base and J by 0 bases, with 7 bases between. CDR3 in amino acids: CASSLGPSSYNSPLHF. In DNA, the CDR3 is TGTGCCAGCAGCTTAGGCCCCAGCTCCTATAATTCACCCCTCCACTTT.

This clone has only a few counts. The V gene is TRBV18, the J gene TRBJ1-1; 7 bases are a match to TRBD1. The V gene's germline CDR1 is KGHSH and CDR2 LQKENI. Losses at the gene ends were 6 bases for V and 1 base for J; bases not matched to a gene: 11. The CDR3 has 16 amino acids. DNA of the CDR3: TGTGCCAGCTCCCTCCGGCCGGGGACAGAGAACACTGAAGCTTTCTTT. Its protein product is CASSLRPGTENTEAFF. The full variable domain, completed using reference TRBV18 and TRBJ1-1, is NAGVMQNPRHLVRRRGQEARLRCSPMKGHSHVYWYRQLPEEGLKFMVYLQKENIIDESGMPKERFSAEFPKEGPSILRIQQVVRGDSAAYFCASSLRPGTENTEAFFGQGTRLTVV.

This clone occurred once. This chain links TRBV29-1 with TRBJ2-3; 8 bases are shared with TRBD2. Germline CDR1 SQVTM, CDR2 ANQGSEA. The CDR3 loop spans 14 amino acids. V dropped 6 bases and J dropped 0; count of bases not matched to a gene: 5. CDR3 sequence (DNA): TGCAGCGTAGCGGGGGCCGTCAGCACAGATACGCAGTATTTT. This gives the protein CSVAGAVSTDTQYF.

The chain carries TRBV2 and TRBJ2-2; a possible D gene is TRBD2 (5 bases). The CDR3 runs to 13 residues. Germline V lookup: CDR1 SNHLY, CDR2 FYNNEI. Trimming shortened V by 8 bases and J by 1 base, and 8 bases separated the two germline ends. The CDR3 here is CASAGENTGELFF. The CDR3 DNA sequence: TGTGCCAGCGCCGGGGAGAACACCGGGGAGCTGTTTTTT. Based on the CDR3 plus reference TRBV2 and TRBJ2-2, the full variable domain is EPEVTQTPSHQVTQMGQEVILRCVPISNHLYFYWYRQILGQKVEFLVSFYNNEISEKSEIFDDQFSVERPDGSNFTLKIRSTKLEDSAMYFCASAGENTGELFFGEGSRLTVL.

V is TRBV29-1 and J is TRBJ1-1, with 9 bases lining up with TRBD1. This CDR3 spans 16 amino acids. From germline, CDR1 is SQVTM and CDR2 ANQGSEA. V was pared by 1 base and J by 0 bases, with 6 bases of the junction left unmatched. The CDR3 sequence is CSVEGGTGSLNTEAFF. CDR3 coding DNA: TGCAGCGTTGAAGGGGGGACAGGGAGTCTGAACACTGAAGCTTTCTTT.

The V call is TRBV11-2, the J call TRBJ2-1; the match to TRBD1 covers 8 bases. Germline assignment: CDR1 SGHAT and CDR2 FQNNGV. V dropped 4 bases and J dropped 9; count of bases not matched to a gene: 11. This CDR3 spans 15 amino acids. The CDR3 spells CASSSNRGVGIEQFF. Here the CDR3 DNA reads TGTGCCAGCAGCTCCAACAGGGGGGTGGGTATTGAGCAGTTCTTC. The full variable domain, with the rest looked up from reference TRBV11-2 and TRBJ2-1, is EAGVAQSPRYKIIEKRQSVAFWCNPISGHATLYWYQQILGQGPKLLIQFQNNGVVDDSQLPKDRFSAERLKGVDSTLKIQPAKLEDSAVYLCASSSNRGVGIEQFFGPGTRLTVL.

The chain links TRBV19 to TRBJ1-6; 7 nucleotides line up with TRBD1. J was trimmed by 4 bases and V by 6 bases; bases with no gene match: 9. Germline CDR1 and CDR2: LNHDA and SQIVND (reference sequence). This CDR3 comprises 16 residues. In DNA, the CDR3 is TGTGCCAGTAGGCCCGGGACAGTCCCATATAATTCACCCCTCCACTTT. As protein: CASRPGTVPYNSPLHF.

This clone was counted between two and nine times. The CDR3 spells CASSKPGSETQYF. The CDR3 coding sequence is TGTGCCAGTAGTAAGCCGGGGTCGGAGACCCAGTACTTC. This chain joins TRBV19 and TRBJ2-5, with D possibly matching TRBD2 (5 bases). Germline CDR1 and CDR2: LNHDA and SQIVND (reference sequence). The CDR3 loop spans 13 amino acids. Trimming stripped 4 bases from V and 5 bases from J, with 11 bases between.

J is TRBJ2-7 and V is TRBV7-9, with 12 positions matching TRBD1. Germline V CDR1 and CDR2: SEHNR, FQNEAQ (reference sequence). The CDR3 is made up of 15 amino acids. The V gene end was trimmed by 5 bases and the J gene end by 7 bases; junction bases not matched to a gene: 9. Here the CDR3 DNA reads TGTGCCAGCAGCCCGTGGGGACAGGGGGCGGGTGAGCAGTACTTC. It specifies CASSPWGQGAGEQYF.

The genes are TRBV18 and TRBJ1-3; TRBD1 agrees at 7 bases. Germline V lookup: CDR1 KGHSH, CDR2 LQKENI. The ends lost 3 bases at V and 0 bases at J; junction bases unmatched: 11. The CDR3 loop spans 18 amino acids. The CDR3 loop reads CASSPVPGQTSSGNTIYF. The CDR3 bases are TGTGCCAGCTCACCGGTCCCGGGACAGACGTCCTCTGGAAACACCATATATTTT.